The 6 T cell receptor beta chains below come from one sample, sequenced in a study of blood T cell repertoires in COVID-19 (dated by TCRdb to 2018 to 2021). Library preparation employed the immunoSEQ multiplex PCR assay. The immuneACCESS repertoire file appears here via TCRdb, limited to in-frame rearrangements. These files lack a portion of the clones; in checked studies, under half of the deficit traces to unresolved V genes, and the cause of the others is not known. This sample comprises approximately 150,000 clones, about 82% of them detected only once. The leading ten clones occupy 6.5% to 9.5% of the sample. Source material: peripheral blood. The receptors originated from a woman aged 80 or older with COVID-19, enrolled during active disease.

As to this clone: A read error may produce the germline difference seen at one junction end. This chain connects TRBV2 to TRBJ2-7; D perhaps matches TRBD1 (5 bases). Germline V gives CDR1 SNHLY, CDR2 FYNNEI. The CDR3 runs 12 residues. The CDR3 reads CASKGIAYEQCF. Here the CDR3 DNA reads TGTGCCAGCAAGGGGATAGCCTACGAGCAGTGCTTC.

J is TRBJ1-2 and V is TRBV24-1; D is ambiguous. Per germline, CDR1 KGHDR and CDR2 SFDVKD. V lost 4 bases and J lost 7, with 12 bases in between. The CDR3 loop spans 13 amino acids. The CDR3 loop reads CATSDPLWSGYTF. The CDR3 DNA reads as TGTGCCACCAGTGACCCCCTGTGGAGTGGCTACACCTTC.

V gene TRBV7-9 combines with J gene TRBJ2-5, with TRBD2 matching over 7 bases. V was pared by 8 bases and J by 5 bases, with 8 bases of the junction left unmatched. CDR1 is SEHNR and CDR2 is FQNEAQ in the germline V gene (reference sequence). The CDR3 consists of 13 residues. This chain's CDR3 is CASGPGRDETQYF. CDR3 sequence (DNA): TGTGCCAGCGGCCCAGGGAGGGACGAGACCCAGTACTTC. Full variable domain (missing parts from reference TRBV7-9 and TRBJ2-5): DTGVSQNPRHKITKRGQNVTFRCDPISEHNRLYWYRQTLGQGPEFLTYFQNEAQLEKSRLLSDRFSAERPKGSFSTLEIQRTEQGDSAMYLCASGPGRDETQYFGPGTRLLVL.

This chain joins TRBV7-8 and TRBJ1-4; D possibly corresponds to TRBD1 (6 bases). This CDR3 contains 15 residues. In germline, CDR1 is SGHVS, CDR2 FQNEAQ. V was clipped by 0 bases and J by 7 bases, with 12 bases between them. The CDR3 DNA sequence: TGTGCCAGCAGCTTAGCGCAGGGGAGGGGTGAAAAACTGTTTTTT. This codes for CASSLAQGRGEKLFF.

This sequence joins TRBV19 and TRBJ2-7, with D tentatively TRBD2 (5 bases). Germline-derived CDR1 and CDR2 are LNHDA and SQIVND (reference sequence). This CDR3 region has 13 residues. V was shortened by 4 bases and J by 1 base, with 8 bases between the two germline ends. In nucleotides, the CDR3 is TGTGCCAGTAGTAGCGGGTATTCCTACGAGCAGTACTTC. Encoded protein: CASSSGYSYEQYF.

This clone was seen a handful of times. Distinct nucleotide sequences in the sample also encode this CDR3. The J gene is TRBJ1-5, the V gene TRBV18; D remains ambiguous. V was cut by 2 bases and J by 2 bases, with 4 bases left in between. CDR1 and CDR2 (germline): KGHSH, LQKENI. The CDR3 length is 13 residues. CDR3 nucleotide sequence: TGTGCCAGCTCACCATCTGGCAATCAGCCCCAGCATTTT. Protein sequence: CASSPSGNQPQHF.